The 28 T cell receptor beta chains below come from one sample, sequenced in a study of T cell repertoires in cytomegalovirus infection. TCRdb ran MiXCR on the reads and lists one entry per CDR3 protein. This table holds approximately 50,000 distinct CDR3 sequences, roughly 20% found once. These receptors have no identified antigens. This sample comprised CD8+ T cells from cultured PBMCs, obtained from culture after CMV antigen stimulation. The receptors originated from a human donor in good health (CMV status not recorded). Some clones in this sample may be carry-over from other donors' samples.

V is TRBV7-9 and J is TRBJ2-1; D tentatively reads TRBD1 or TRBD2 (5 bases each). V dropped 5 bases and J dropped 0 bases, with 11 bases sitting between them. The CDR3 loop spans 15 amino acids. Germline V gene sequence: CDR1 SEHNR, CDR2 FQNEAQ (reference sequence). CDR3 DNA sequence: TGTGCCAGCAGCGGGGACCGCCTCTCCTACAATGAGCAGTTCTTC. Residues: CASSGDRLSYNEQFF.

With regard to this clonotype: A much more abundant neighbour one base away suggests this may be a read error. The chain is built from TRBV27 and TRBJ2-1, with D maybe TRBD2 (6 bases). The CDR3 is made up of 14 amino acids. Germline-derived CDR1 and CDR2 are MNHEY and SMNVEV (reference sequence). CDR3 bases: TGTGCCCGCAGTAACCGGGGGTCCTACAATGAGCAGTTCTTC. Its protein is CARSNRGSYNEQFF.

The sample holds many counts of this clonotype. DNA of the CDR3: TGTGCCAGCAGCTTGTTGGGGGGCAGGAACACTGAAGCTTTCTTT. As protein: CASSLLGGRNTEAFF. The V gene is TRBV5-6, the J gene TRBJ1-1, with TRBD1 as a possible D gene (6 bases). Germline values: CDR1 SGHDT, CDR2 YYEEEE. The CDR3 is 15 amino acids. Deletions cut 1 base from V and 1 base from J, with 11 bases between. Using reference TRBV5-6 and TRBJ1-1 for the parts outside the CDR3, the full variable domain is DAGVTQSPTHLIKTRGQQVTLRCSPKSGHDTVSWYQQALGQGPQFIFQYYEEEERQRGNFPDRFSGHQFPNYSSELNVNALLLGDSALYLCASSLLGGRNTEAFFGQGTRLTVV.

This clonotype was seen a handful of times. The chain recombines TRBV11-2 with TRBJ1-2; TRBD1 matches 8 bases. CDR1 is SGHAT and CDR2 is FQNNGV in the germline V gene. With 5 bases clipped from V and 4 bases from J, the junction kept 6 bases outside the gene matches. CDR3 length equals 14 residues. The CDR3 here is CASSGGTGGYGYTF. Here the CDR3 DNA reads TGTGCCAGCAGCGGGGGGACAGGTGGCTATGGCTACACCTTC.

This clonotype was seen only a few times. The chain employs TRBV6-5 and TRBJ2-3; TRBD2 is a possible D gene (6 bases). This CDR3 has 16 amino acids. V lost 0 bases, J lost 0 bases, and 10 bases lay in between. The germline CDR1 and CDR2 sequences are MNHEY and SVGAGI. The CDR3 bases are TGTGCCAGCAGTTACTCACTAGCACCTAGCACAGATACGCAGTATTTT. Its translation is CASSYSLAPSTDTQYF.

V and J are TRBV7-9 and TRBJ2-3; D is possibly TRBD2 (5 bases). The CDR3 sequence is 12 residues long. Per germline, CDR1 SEHNR and CDR2 FQNEAQ (reference sequence). The CDR3 sequence: CTYEGVSDTQYF. The CDR3, as DNA: TGTACGTACGAGGGAGTATCAGATACGCAGTATTTT.

The CDR3 is CASSQSRAGGTEAFF. Here the CDR3 DNA reads TGCGCCAGCAGCCAAAGCCGCGCTGGGGGCACTGAAGCTTTCTTT. This sequence joins TRBV4-3 and TRBJ1-1, with a weak D call TRBD1 (5 bases). Germline lookup yields CDR1 LGHNA and CDR2 YSLEER. V shed 2 bases and J shed 4 bases, with 14 bases lying between them. The length of the CDR3 is 15 residues.

This clonotype was seen repeatedly, ten times or more. This chain uses TRBV6-2 or TRBV6-3 with TRBJ2-1; weak D call: TRBD2 (6 bases). This CDR3 comprises 15 residues. Germline CDR1 is MNHEY and CDR2 is SVGEGT. Trimming took off 4 bases at V and 0 bases at J, with 10 bases between the two ends. In DNA form, the CDR3 reads TGTGCCAGCAGTTCCGGGGGAGGCTCCTACAATGAGCAGTTCTTC. As protein: CASSSGGGSYNEQFF.

This chain links TRBV5-6 with TRBJ2-3, with 8 positions matching TRBD2. The junction had 5 bases not matched to a gene; V was cut back by 3 bases and J by 2 bases. The length of the CDR3 is 15 residues. From germline, CDR1 is SGHDT and CDR2 YYEEEE. CDR3 sequence: CASSSWTSYTDTQYF. For the CDR3, the DNA is TGTGCCAGCAGCTCCTGGACTAGCTACACAGATACGCAGTATTTT.

V gene TRBV7-8 combines with J gene TRBJ2-3; 10 nucleotides match TRBD2. V was pared by 2 bases and J by 0 bases, with 2 bases of the junction left unmatched. The length of the CDR3 is 16 residues. Germline CDR1 reads SGHVS; CDR2 reads FQNEAQ. The CDR3 DNA reads TGTGCCAGCAGCTTACTACTAGCGGGAAGCACAGATACGCAGTATTTT. Translated: CASSLLLAGSTDTQYF.

The table lists this clonotype with a few counts. The V and J genes are TRBV4-3 and TRBJ1-1; no definite D call. The germline V and J ends were trimmed by 3 bases and 3 bases, with 14 bases remaining between them. CDR1 is LGHNA, CDR2 YSLEER, per germline. There are 15 residues in the CDR3. The CDR3 sequence is CASSQEDYGDTEAFF. CDR3 in DNA: TGCGCCAGCAGCCAGGAAGATTACGGGGACACTGAAGCTTTCTTT.

This clonotype turned up a few times. This CDR3 is CASSLVSGGDEQFF. In DNA, the CDR3 is TGTGCCAGCAGCTTAGTATCAGGGGGCGATGAGCAGTTCTTC. The rearrangement uses TRBV7-2 and TRBJ2-1; 8 positions agree with TRBD1. This CDR3 spans 14 amino acids. Trimming removed 1 base from V and 8 bases from J; junction bases left unmatched: 4. CDR1 and CDR2 (germline): SGHTA, FQGNSA.

The chain combines TRBV12-3 or TRBV12-4 with TRBJ2-1, with a weak D call TRBD2 (7 bases). The V gene lost 7 bases and the J gene lost 6 bases, with 16 bases spanning the gap. This CDR3 spans 14 amino acids. The CDR3 DNA reads as TGTGCCAGCATGGACGTAGGGGGGGTCAATGAGCAGTTCTTC. It encodes CASMDVGGVNEQFF.

This sequence joins TRBV2 and TRBJ2-1, with TRBD2 matching over 7 bases. V dropped 4 bases and J dropped 8; count of bases not matched to a gene: 11. CDR1 and CDR2 from the germline V gene are SNHLY and FYNNEI. The CDR3 runs to 15 residues. CDR3 bases: TGTGCCAGCAGTGCACATCTTGGGGGGGAGGATGAGCAGTTCTTC. Protein sequence: CASSAHLGGEDEQFF.

This clonotype came up a few times. The CDR3 sequence is CASGRGVYGEETQYF. The CDR3 bases are TGTGCCAGCGGAAGGGGGGTTTACGGGGAAGAGACCCAGTACTTC. The V and J genes are TRBV7-2 and TRBJ2-5, with D perhaps given as TRBD1 or TRBD2 (6 bases each). This CDR3 spans 15 amino acids. Deletions cut 8 bases from V and 3 bases from J, with 19 bases between. Germline values: CDR1 SGHTA, CDR2 FQGNSA. Full variable domain (remainder filled in from reference TRBV7-2 and TRBJ2-5): GAGVSQSPSNKVTEKGKDVELRCDPISGHTALYWYRQSLGQGLEFLIYFQGNSAPDKSGLPSDRFSAERTGGSVSTLTIQRTQQEDSAVYLCASGRGVYGEETQYFGPGTRLLVL.

The V call is TRBV6-6, the J call TRBJ2-3, with TRBD1 as a possible D gene (7 bases). The CDR3 consists of 16 residues. CDR1 and CDR2 from the germline V gene are MNHNY and SVGAGI (reference sequence). Deletions cut 6 bases from V and 0 bases from J, with 16 bases between. Here the CDR3 reads CASSNGPGGSTDTQYF. The CDR3 nucleotides read TGTGCCAGCAGCAACGGACCAGGGGGGAGCACAGATACGCAGTATTTT.

This clonotype has more than one count but fewer than ten. The V and J genes are TRBV27 and TRBJ2-7; D perhaps matches TRBD1 (6 bases). CDR3 size: 15 residues. The germline gives CDR1 MNHEY, CDR2 SMNVEV (reference sequence). Trimming left V 2 bases short and J 0 bases short, with 11 bases between. CDR3 in amino acids: CASSLGQSSSYEQYF. In DNA form, the CDR3 reads TGTGCCAGCAGTTTAGGACAGTCGAGCTCCTACGAGCAGTACTTC.

This clonotype has a count of ten or more. At one of its ends the junction is not consistent with the germline gene, which may arise from a read error. This rearrangement joins TRBV7-8 to TRBJ2-1, with 8 bases fitting TRBD1. The germline CDR1 and CDR2 sequences are SGHVS and FQNEAQ. The CDR3 is 15 amino acids. In DNA, the CDR3 is TGTGCCAGCAGCTTATCCAGGGGGCTCTACAGTGAGCAGTTCTTC. Its translation: CASSLSRGLYSEQFF.

This clonotype was seen only a few times. The chain employs TRBV5-4 and TRBJ2-1, with D perhaps TRBD1 (7 bases). Germline-derived CDR1 and CDR2 are SGHNT and YYREEE (reference sequence). The CDR3 is 18 residues long. The V end lost 3 bases, the J end lost 0 bases, and 19 bases lay between the germline ends. The CDR3 DNA reads TGTGCCAGCAGCTCCTTTCAGGGGGACTCCCGCTCCTACAATGAGCAGTTCTTC. Its protein product is CASSSFQGDSRSYNEQFF.

This clonotype was seen a few times. The V gene is TRBV12-3 or TRBV12-4, the J gene TRBJ1-3, with D unclear. The CDR3 sequence is 14 residues long. The V end lost 6 bases, the J end lost 0 bases, and 9 bases lay between the germline ends. This CDR3 is CASSRGYSGNTIYF. The CDR3 nucleotides are TGTGCCAGCAGCCGAGGGTACTCTGGAAACACCATATATTTT.

The chain carries TRBV29-1 and TRBJ2-6; D is perhaps TRBD1 (5 bases). The CDR3 runs 15 residues. Germline V CDR1 and CDR2: SQVTM, ANQGSEA. V lost 5 bases and J 0 bases, leaving 11 bases between the germline ends. This chain's CDR3 is CSVRQGDSGANVLTF. The CDR3 nucleotides are TGCAGCGTTCGGCAGGGTGACTCTGGGGCCAACGTCCTGACTTTC.

This chain connects TRBV19 to TRBJ2-7; D call uncertain. The V and J ends lost 8 bases and 2 bases respectively, with 16 bases between them. The germline gives CDR1 LNHDA, CDR2 SQIVND (reference sequence). CDR3 length: 14 residues. CDR3 region: CASFHRRPTYEQYF. For the CDR3, the DNA is TGTGCCAGTTTCCATAGGCGGCCTACCTACGAGCAGTACTTC.

CDR3 sequence: CASIELDRVGHNEAFF. The CDR3 DNA is TGTGCCAGTATAGAACTCGACAGGGTCGGTCATAATGAAGCTTTCTTT. J is TRBJ1-1 and V is TRBV19; TRBD1 agrees at 7 bases. Germline loops: CDR1 LNHDA, CDR2 SQIVND (reference sequence). This CDR3 has 16 residues. With V trimmed by 7 bases and J by 7 bases, 18 bases remained unmatched.

This CDR3 is CASSFGQGYEQYF. CDR3 bases: TGTGCCAGCAGTTTTGGACAGGGGTACGAGCAGTACTTC. V usage is TRBV27 and J usage is TRBJ2-7, with 9 bases lining up with TRBD1. This CDR3 contains 13 residues. CDR1 MNHEY and CDR2 SMNVEV come from the germline V gene (reference sequence). V trimming: 3 bases; J trimming: 4 bases; junction bases outside the gene matches: 1.

This sequence joins TRBV7-8 and TRBJ2-3; 10 nucleotides align to TRBD1. Germline V lookup: CDR1 SGHVS, CDR2 FQNEAQ. V lost 5 bases to trimming and J lost 4 bases; unmatched junction nucleotides: 6. The CDR3 totals 15 residues. The CDR3 loop is CASSRTGGMADTQYF. DNA of the CDR3: TGTGCCAGCAGCCGGACAGGGGGTATGGCAGATACGCAGTATTTT. The variable domain in full, with the rest retrieved from reference TRBV7-8 and TRBJ2-3, is GAGVSQSPRYKVAKRGQDVALRCDPISGHVSLFWYQQALGQGPEFLTYFQNEAQLDKSGLPSDRFFAERPEGSVSTLKIQRTQQEDSAVYLCASSRTGGMADTQYFGPGTRLTVL.

The chain couples TRBV12-3 or TRBV12-4 to TRBJ2-1; D is ambiguous. This CDR3 contains 13 residues. V was pared by 2 bases and J by 7 bases, with 9 bases between. As DNA, the CDR3 is TGTGCCAGCAGTTTATTTGAAGTTAATGAGCAGTTCTTC. Its translation is CASSLFEVNEQFF.

This clonotype appeared a few times. This chain connects TRBV7-2 to TRBJ2-1; TRBD1 might be the D (6 bases). Per the germline V gene, CDR1 is SGHTA and CDR2 is FQGNSA. Between the trimmed V and J ends, which lost 5 bases and 0 bases, there was a span of 11 bases. This CDR3 is built from 15 residues. The chain's CDR3 is CASSPRDNSYNEQFF. CDR3 nucleotides: TGTGCCAGCAGCCCCCGGGACAACTCCTACAATGAGCAGTTCTTC.

This clonotype turned up a few times. V usage is TRBV7-2 and J usage is TRBJ2-1; TRBD2 is a possible D gene (7 bases). The V end lost 5 bases, the J end lost 2 bases, and 13 bases lay between the germline ends. Germline V gives CDR1 SGHTA, CDR2 FQGNSA. CDR3 size: 15 residues. In DNA form, the CDR3 reads TGTGCCAGCAGCCCCTCGGGGGGCCCCTACAATGAGCAGTTCTTC. As protein: CASSPSGGPYNEQFF.